A selection of T cell receptor beta chains follows, all from one sample in a study of cytomegalovirus exposure and HLA in healthy donors. The assay was immunoSEQ multiplex PCR, and TCRdb's table has in-frame clones only and misses some. The sample lists over 100,000 clones, approximately 80% occurring once. The sequenced material came from PBMCs. These receptors all stem from a male donor in good health and CMV-seropositive. CDR3s include the opening cysteine and the closing phenylalanine or tryptophan. D genes are given only for firm matches. Clone size is not always given. Where it is, it says once, few, many or a class for expanded clones.

clone_size	d_call	v_call	j_call	cdr3_nt	cdr3_aa
NA	NA	TRBV18	TRBJ1-2	TGTGCCAGCTCGCCTACGGGGGAGAGCGGCTATGGCTACACCTTC	CASSPTGESGYGYTF
NA	TRBD2	TRBV5-1	TRBJ2-2	TGCGCCAGCAGCTTGGGACTAGCGGGAGGAACCGGGGAGCTGTTTTTT	CASSLGLAGGTGELFF
NA	NA	TRBV6-5	TRBJ2-2	TGTGCCAGCAGTTACACGGTCCTCACCACCGGGGAGCTGTTTTTT	CASSYTVLTTGELFF
once	TRBD1	TRBV15	TRBJ2-7	TGTGCCACCAGCAGAGAAGGGGGCCTCGAGCAGTACTTC	CATSREGGLEQYF
few	TRBD2	TRBV27	TRBJ2-3	TGTGCCAGCAGTTTAAGCCTAGCGGGGGCTTTTACGCAGTATTTT	CASSLSLAGAFTQYF
NA	NA	TRBV25-1	TRBJ1-1	TGTGCCAGCAGTGAATCTTGGGGAGGGGTGAACACTGAAGCTTTCTTT	CASSESWGGVNTEAFF
NA	NA	TRBV29-1	TRBJ2-5	TGCAGCGTTGAAGGGGGCAGGGACTTCCAAGAGACCCAGTACTTC	CSVEGGRDFQETQYF
NA	TRBD1	TRBV12-5	TRBJ2-1	TGTGCTAGTGGTTTTGCCGGGACAGGGCAGTTCTTC	CASGFAGTGQFF
NA	TRBD1	TRBV6-1	TRBJ1-1	TGTGCCAGCAGTACCCGGACAGGGAACACTGAAGCTTTCTTT	CASSTRTGNTEAFF
NA	NA	TRBV2	TRBJ1-5	TGTGCCAGCAGGGGCGAAAATCAGCCCCAGCATTTT	CASRGENQPQHF
few	NA	TRBV19	TRBJ2-3	TGTGCCAGTAGTATCCTACTAGCAACAGATACGCAGTATTTT	CASSILLATDTQYF
NA	NA	TRBV11-2	TRBJ2-3	TGTGCCAGCAGCTTAGATCCCCACAGGATCTCGTATTTT	CASSLDPHRISYF
NA	TRBD2	TRBV7-9	TRBJ2-1	TGTGCCAGCAGCCCAGCGGGGGTTCAGTTCTTC	CASSPAGVQFF
once	NA	TRBV29-1	TRBJ2-2	TGCAGCGTTGATCCAAGAGGGACCGGGGAGCTGTTTTTT	CSVDPRGTGELFF